The 12 T cell receptor beta chains below were found in one sample sequenced in a study of blood T cell repertoires in COVID-19. Assay used: immunoSEQ multiplex PCR; TCRdb lists only in-frame clones, some missing. The table includes just over 20,000 clones, over 75% detected once. Material: peripheral blood. The origin of the receptors is a man in his fifties or sixties with active COVID-19.

The chain uses TRBV27 and TRBJ2-7; TRBD1 matches at 11 bases. V lost 1 base to trimming and J lost 7 bases; unmatched junction nucleotides: 9. The CDR3 contains 16 residues. CDR1 and CDR2 (germline): MNHEY, SMNVEV (reference sequence). CDR3 coding DNA: TGTGCCAGCAGTTTATGGCCTGGACAGGGGGCGCGTGAGCAGTACTTC. Amino acid sequence: CASSLWPGQGAREQYF.

This clone is a singleton in its sample. This chain connects TRBV7-2 to TRBJ2-3; 10 nucleotides line up with TRBD2. CDR1 SGHTA and CDR2 FQGNSA come from the germline V gene. This CDR3 is 18 amino acids long. V lost 2 bases, J lost 4 bases, and 12 bases stayed unmatched. CDR3 sequence reads: CASSLRVVAGGGADTQYF. The CDR3 DNA reads TGTGCCAGCAGCTTACGGGTGGTAGCGGGGGGCGGCGCAGATACGCAGTATTTT.

The chain couples TRBV9 to TRBJ2-7; a possible D gene is TRBD1 (6 bases). The CDR3 is made up of 15 amino acids. The germline V and J ends were trimmed by 4 bases and 3 bases, with 17 bases remaining between them. Germline V gene lookup returns CDR1 SGDLS and CDR2 YYNGEE. This CDR3 reads CASSRGQLPYYEQYF. The CDR3 region has the DNA TGTGCCAGCAGCCGCGGACAGTTACCCTACTACGAGCAGTACTTC.

This chain connects TRBV18 to TRBJ1-2; tentative D call: TRBD1 (6 bases). The length of the CDR3 is 19 residues. CDR1 is KGHSH, CDR2 LQKENI, per germline. Trimming cost V 3 bases and J 3 bases, with 26 bases left between them. The CDR3 bases are TGTGCCAGCTCACCTTTCCCAGACAGGCGACCTCATTTACACTATGGCTACACCTTC. This translates into CASSPFPDRRPHLHYGYTF. Combining the CDR3 with reference TRBV18 and TRBJ1-2 gives the whole variable domain NAGVMQNPRHLVRRRGQEARLRCSPMKGHSHVYWYRQLPEEGLKFMVYLQKENIIDESGMPKERFSAEFPKEGPSILRIQQVVRGDSAAYFCASSPFPDRRPHLHYGYTFGSGTRLTVV.

The table lists this clone with a few counts. The V gene is TRBV3-1 (or the pseudogene TRBV3-2), the J gene TRBJ1-1, with unresolved D. V was trimmed by 4 bases and J by 3 bases, leaving 12 bases between them. Germline-derived CDR1 and CDR2 are LGHDT and YNNKEL (reference sequence). The CDR3 runs to 14 residues. The CDR3 loop reads CASSPPGGYTEAFF. The CDR3 DNA sequence: TGTGCCAGCAGCCCCCCGGGTGGGTACACTGAAGCTTTCTTT.

DNA for the CDR3: TGCGCCAGCAGCGGAGCTGGCGGGGGCGAGGAGACCCAGTACTTC. Residues: CASSGAGGGEETQYF. The gene calls are TRBV5-1 and TRBJ2-5; possible D gene TRBD2, 7 bases. The CDR3 extends over 15 amino acids. Germline assignment: CDR1 SGHRS and CDR2 YFSETQ. V lost 4 bases, J lost 5 bases, and 18 bases lay in between.

The chain has TRBV7-9 and TRBJ2-7, with D perhaps TRBD1 (5 bases). The germline V gene encodes CDR1 SEHNR and CDR2 FQNEAQ (reference sequence). V was pared by 3 bases and J by 3 bases, with 9 bases between. The CDR3 has 13 amino acids. The CDR3 nucleotides are TGTGCCAGCAGCTTCCCAGGGCGCTACGAGCAGTACTTC. It translates to CASSFPGRYEQYF.

The rearrangement links TRBV15 to TRBJ2-7, with a weak D call TRBD1 (5 bases). V lost 7 bases to trimming and J lost 1 base, with 14 bases between them. Germline V gene lookup returns CDR1 LNHNV and CDR2 YYDKDF (reference sequence). The CDR3 has 14 amino acids. For the CDR3, the DNA is TGTGCCACCAAGGAAGGAACAGGATCCTACGAGCAGTACTTC. Its translation: CATKEGTGSYEQYF.

The V and J genes are TRBV7-2 and TRBJ2-3; D is unresolved. Trimming took off 2 bases at V and 5 bases at J, with 17 bases between the two ends. CDR3 length: 16 amino acids. CDR1 and CDR2 from the germline V gene are SGHTA and FQGNSA. The CDR3 sequence: CASSLSDPRGRDTQYF. CDR3 DNA sequence: TGTGCCAGCAGCTTATCCGACCCCCGAGGAAGAGATACGCAGTATTTT.

The V gene is TRBV10-3, the J gene TRBJ1-2, with 12 bases lining up with TRBD1. The V gene's germline CDR1 is ENHRY and CDR2 SYGVKD. The ends lost 9 bases at V and 8 bases at J; junction bases unmatched: 7. The length of the CDR3 is 13 residues. The DNA for the CDR3 is TGTGCCATTGGGACAGGGGGCGGTTCGGGCTACACCTTC. It encodes CAIGTGGGSGYTF.

V and J are TRBV25-1 and TRBJ1-2, with TRBD1 matching 9 bases. This CDR3 has 13 residues. From germline, CDR1 is MGHDK and CDR2 SYGVNS. After removal of 5 bases from V and 7 bases from J, the junction contained 5 bases not matched to a gene. The CDR3 loop is CASSPQGALGYTF. The CDR3 DNA sequence: TGTGCCAGCAGTCCACAGGGGGCACTTGGCTACACCTTC.

The chain combines TRBV10-3 with TRBJ2-1, with 10 bases fitting TRBD1. The V gene end was trimmed by 5 bases and the J gene end by 10 bases; junction bases not matched to a gene: 8. The CDR3 covers 14 residues. In germline, CDR1 is ENHRY, CDR2 SYGVKD. This CDR3 reads CAISTTGGAGEQFF. The CDR3 DNA follows: TGTGCCATCAGTACGACAGGGGGCGCTGGGGAGCAGTTCTTC.